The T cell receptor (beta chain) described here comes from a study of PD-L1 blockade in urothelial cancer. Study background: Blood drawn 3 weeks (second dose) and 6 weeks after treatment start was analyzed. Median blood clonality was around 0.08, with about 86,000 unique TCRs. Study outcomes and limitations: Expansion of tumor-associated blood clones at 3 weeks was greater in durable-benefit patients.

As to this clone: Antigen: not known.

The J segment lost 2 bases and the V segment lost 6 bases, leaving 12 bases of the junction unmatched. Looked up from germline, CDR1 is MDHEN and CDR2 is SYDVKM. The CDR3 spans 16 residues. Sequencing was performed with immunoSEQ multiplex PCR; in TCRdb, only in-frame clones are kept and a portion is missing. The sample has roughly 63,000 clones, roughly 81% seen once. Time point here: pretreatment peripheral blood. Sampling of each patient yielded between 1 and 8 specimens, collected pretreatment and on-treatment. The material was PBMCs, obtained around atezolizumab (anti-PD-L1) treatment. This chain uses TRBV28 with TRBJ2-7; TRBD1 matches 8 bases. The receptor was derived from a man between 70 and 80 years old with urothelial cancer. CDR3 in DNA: TGTGCCAGCAGCTCCAACAGGGGGAAGGGCACCTACGAGCAGTACTTC. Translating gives CASSSNRGKGTYEQYF.